This T cell receptor beta chain was found in a study of low-dose radiotherapy and immunotherapy resistance in tumors. Overall study context: Participants in Cohort 2 were given 1 Gy per fraction every two weeks, for 13 Gy over 26 weeks.

Sample time point: before trial treatment. TRAV- and TRBV-specific primers primed first-strand cDNA, covering alpha and beta chains. TCRs were amplified for 15 to 25 PCR cycles with a constant-region primer and V-primer adapter. TCRdb processed the reads anew with MiXCR; each CDR3 protein has one entry. The sample holds over 70,000 distinct CDR3 sequences; approximately 31% are singletons and the top ten take around 10%. Sequenced material: PBMCs, taken before treatment. The receptor was derived from a female donor with ovarian cancer.

CDR3 protein: CASSTGVETQYF. The CDR3 DNA is TGTGCCAGTAGTACAGGGGTAGAGACCCAGTACTTC. V and J are TRBV19 and TRBJ2-5, with TRBD1 as a possible D gene (6 bases). The V gene's germline CDR1 is LNHDA and CDR2 SQIVND (reference sequence). V gave up 4 bases and J gave up 4 bases, with 7 bases separating them. This CDR3 region has 12 residues.